This T cell receptor beta chain was obtained from a study of cytomegalovirus exposure and HLA in healthy donors. The PCR employed 60 Vbeta primers together with 13 Jbeta primers. Repertoires were generated with immunoSEQ multiplex PCR, while TCRdb's copy carries only in-frame clones and drops some. The sample yields around 150,000 clones, over 70% seen once. V lost 5 bases to trimming and J lost 0 bases, with 17 bases between them. The germline gives CDR1 SNHLY, CDR2 FYNNEI. There are 18 residues in the CDR3. The receptor was derived from a woman aged 40 to 50 in good health and CMV-seronegative. Sequencing input: PBMCs. The V gene is TRBV2, the J gene TRBJ2-6; TRBD1 might be the D (6 bases). The CDR3 loop is CASSTRQALSSGANVLTF. Here the CDR3 DNA reads TGTGCCAGCAGTACCCGACAGGCCCTGAGCTCTGGGGCCAACGTCCTGACTTTC.